The 24 T cell receptor beta chains below come from one sample, sequenced in a study of CD8+CD57+ T cells in acquired aplastic anemia. Patients who underwent sequencing had shown CD8+CD57+ cell expansion by flow cytometry. Genomic DNA constituted the template upon which TCR beta VDJ and CDR3 profiling was performed. TCRdb re-called the reads with MiXCR, one entry per CDR3 protein. Here the sample spans around 190,000 distinct CDR3 sequences, 48% being singletons. The specimen sequenced was sorted CD4+, CD8+, or CD8+CD57+ T cells (not recorded which) from PBMCs. These receptors were collected from a human donor with aplastic anemia.

This clonotype has a count of ten or more. The chain employs TRBV7-3 and TRBJ2-3; D might be TRBD2 (6 bases). CDR3 size: 11 residues. Trimming pared 4 bases from V and 12 bases from J, leaving 11 bases between. In germline, CDR1 is SGHTA, CDR2 FQGTGA. The CDR3 region is CASSYRDLQYF. The CDR3 DNA sequence: TGTGCCAGCAGCTACCGGGACTTACAGTATTTT.

The V gene is TRBV29-1, the J gene TRBJ1-1, with 8 positions matching TRBD1. V was pared by 4 bases and J by 4 bases, with 8 bases of the junction left unmatched. CDR1 and CDR2 (germline): SQVTM, ANQGSEA. The CDR3 loop spans 14 amino acids. CDR3 bases: TGCAGCGTTGGGTCTGGAACAGGGGGCACTGAAGCTTTCTTT. Protein sequence: CSVGSGTGGTEAFF.

The J gene is TRBJ2-5, the V gene TRBV2; D is uncertain. With 1 base removed from V and 3 bases from J, the gap between germline ends came to 6 bases. Per germline, CDR1 SNHLY and CDR2 FYNNEI. CDR3 length: 13 amino acids. The CDR3 here is CASSEVLKETQYF. In DNA, the CDR3 is TGTGCCAGCAGTGAAGTCCTAAAAGAGACCCAGTACTTC.

This clonotype has ten or more counts. The chain combines TRBV20-1 with TRBJ2-5, with 9 bases matching TRBD2. Germline trimming cut 1 base from V and 5 bases from J; bases unmatched to any gene: 14. This CDR3 spans 17 amino acids. Germline V gene data show CDR1 as DFQATT and CDR2 as SNEGSKA (reference sequence). The CDR3 coding sequence is TGCAGTGCTAGAGGCTTAAATGAGGGACTAGCCAGCGAGACCCAGTACTTC. It specifies CSARGLNEGLASETQYF.

In this sample, this clonotype turned up many times. The rearrangement joins TRBV20-1 to TRBJ2-7; D unclear. The V gene lost 0 bases and the J gene lost 7 bases, with 13 bases spanning the gap. The CDR3 extends over 13 amino acids. Germline V lookup: CDR1 DFQATT, CDR2 SNEGSKA (reference sequence). The CDR3 reads CSARDLEFREQYF. The CDR3 DNA reads as TGCAGTGCTAGAGATTTAGAGTTTCGGGAGCAGTACTTC.

A few counts support this clonotype. CDR3 residues: CSVGQGDEQYF. CDR3 in DNA: TGCAGCGTGGGACAGGGGGACGAGCAGTACTTC. The chain combines TRBV29-1 with TRBJ2-7; 11 bases agree with TRBD1. The length of the CDR3 is 11 residues. V was pared by 6 bases and J by 5 bases, with 0 bases of the junction left unmatched. Germline V gene lookup returns CDR1 SQVTM and CDR2 ANQGSEA.

This chain joins TRBV24-1 and TRBJ1-1; 10 bases agree with TRBD1. The CDR3 extends over 13 amino acids. Per the germline V gene, CDR1 is KGHDR and CDR2 is SFDVKD. The junction had 1 base not matched to a gene; V was cut back by 6 bases and J by 4 bases. CDR3 protein: CATSRTGGTEAFF. The CDR3 DNA reads as TGTGCCACCAGTCGGACAGGGGGCACTGAAGCTTTCTTT.

This clonotype has ten or more counts. This sequence joins TRBV19 and TRBJ2-1, with 11 bases fitting TRBD2. Germline V gene lookup returns CDR1 LNHDA and CDR2 SQIVND (reference sequence). The CDR3 has 15 residues. With V trimmed by 6 bases and J by 9 bases, 10 bases remained unmatched. The CDR3 DNA sequence: TGTGCCAGTAGGCCGCTAGCGGGGGGTTCCGGTGAGCAGTTCTTC. It specifies CASRPLAGGSGEQFF.

This clonotype was counted ten times or more. The rearrangement links TRBV2 to TRBJ1-6; D gene ambiguous. There are 14 residues in the CDR3. Germline values: CDR1 SNHLY, CDR2 FYNNEI. Trimming cost V 7 bases and J 7 bases, with 14 bases left between them. The DNA of the CDR3 is TGTGCCAGCATGGTTGACGGAACAAATTCACCCCTCCACTTT. This encodes CASMVDGTNSPLHF.

The chain carries TRBV10-3 and TRBJ2-1, with D uncertain. This CDR3 is built from 16 residues. Germline V gene data show CDR1 as ENHRY and CDR2 as SYGVKD. With 3 bases removed from V and 0 bases from J, the gap between germline ends came to 12 bases. In nucleotides, the CDR3 is TGTGCCATCAGTGAAGAACTCCTGAGCTCCTACAATGAGCAGTTCTTC. As protein: CAISEELLSSYNEQFF.

V gene TRBV9 combines with J gene TRBJ2-7; the D is unclear. The ends were cut back, 4 bases at V and 0 bases at J, with 11 bases in the middle. CDR3 length equals 14 residues. Germline assignment: CDR1 SGDLS and CDR2 YYNGEE. CDR3 in amino acids: CASSSGLRSYEQYF. CDR3 coding DNA: TGTGCCAGCAGCTCCGGTCTGCGCTCCTACGAGCAGTACTTC.

This clonotype appeared a few times. The chain employs TRBV19 and TRBJ1-5, with a possible D match to TRBD1 (5 bases). Trimming took off 7 bases at V and 4 bases at J, with 11 bases between the two ends. CDR1 and CDR2 (germline): LNHDA, SQIVND (reference sequence). The CDR3 is 13 amino acids. In DNA form, the CDR3 reads TGTGCCAGTAATAGACAGCCAAATCAGCCCCAGCATTTT. Its protein is CASNRQPNQPQHF. The complete variable domain, with remaining parts taken from reference TRBV19 and TRBJ1-5, reads DGGITQSPKYLFRKEGQNVTLSCEQNLNHDAMYWYRQDPGQGLRLIYYSQIVNDFQKGDIAEGYSVSREKKESFPLTVTSAQKNPTAFYLCASNRQPNQPQHFGDGTRLSIL.

The chain carries TRBV4-1 and TRBJ1-2; D unclear. Germline CDR1 reads MGHRA; CDR2 reads YSYEKL. Trimming cost V 0 bases and J 3 bases, with 11 bases left between them. This CDR3 has 15 residues. This chain's CDR3 is CASSQERRSHYGYTF. Written as DNA, the CDR3 is TGCGCCAGCAGCCAAGAAAGGCGATCCCACTATGGCTACACCTTC.

Note on this clonotype: Without the conserved terminal phenylalanine or tryptophan, this CDR3 likely stems from a read error. The DNA is left out, because the CDR3 cannot be placed on it with certainty; the CDR3 is given as TCRdb lists it. The V and J genes are TRBV6-4 and TRBJ1-6. From its first to its last residue, the CDR3 has 8 amino acids. Per the germline V gene, CDR1 is MRHNA and CDR2 is SNTAGT. The CDR3 region is CASSDSLA.

J is TRBJ1-3 and V is TRBV2; 7 nucleotides match TRBD1. Looked up from germline, CDR1 is SNHLY and CDR2 is FYNNEI. V shed 1 base, J shed 9 bases, and the junction held 6 bases outside the gene matches. CDR3 size: 14 residues. CDR3 sequence: CASSEGGGRITIYF. DNA of the CDR3: TGTGCCAGCAGTGAAGGAGGGGGCCGAATCACCATATATTTT.

This chain connects TRBV20-1 to TRBJ1-5; D remains ambiguous. Trimming cost V 0 bases and J 1 base, with 10 bases left between them. Germline CDR1 DFQATT, CDR2 SNEGSKA (reference sequence). CDR3 length: 15 amino acids. The CDR3 DNA reads TGCAGTGCTAGAGATATGGCGAAAAGCAATCAGCCCCAGCATTTT. Amino acids: CSARDMAKSNQPQHF.

The V gene is TRBV12-3 or TRBV12-4, the J gene TRBJ1-4; D perhaps matches TRBD1 (5 bases). V dropped 7 bases and J dropped 3 bases, with 12 bases sitting between them. The CDR3 has 14 residues. The CDR3 is CASTLTEPNEKLFF. In DNA form, the CDR3 reads TGTGCCAGCACTCTGACAGAACCTAATGAAAAACTGTTTTTT.

The chain links TRBV20-1 to TRBJ1-4; D uncertain. The CDR3 covers 12 residues. V was pared by 5 bases and J by 8 bases, with 12 bases between. Germline loops: CDR1 DFQATT, CDR2 SNEGSKA (reference sequence). The DNA of the CDR3 is TGCAGTGCTCCGTTACAGACGGAAAAACTGTTTTTT. It yields the protein CSAPLQTEKLFF.

The V and J genes are TRBV3-1 and TRBJ1-4; maybe TRBD1 (5 bases). From germline, CDR1 is LGHDT and CDR2 YNNKEL (reference sequence). This CDR3 contains 18 residues. V was cut by 2 bases and J by 0 bases, with 16 bases left in between. The CDR3 loop is CASSQSGLRGSTNEKLFF. DNA of the CDR3: TGTGCCAGCAGCCAATCAGGGCTTCGAGGGTCAACTAATGAAAAACTGTTTTTT.

The chain joins TRBV20-1 to TRBJ2-7; 7 bases agree with TRBD2. J was trimmed by 4 bases and V by 8 bases; bases with no gene match: 11. Germline values: CDR1 DFQATT, CDR2 SNEGSKA (reference sequence). This CDR3 comprises 13 residues. CDR3: CSYSTGGTYEQYF. CDR3 in DNA: TGCAGTTACTCAACCGGGGGGACGTACGAGCAGTACTTC.

The chain combines TRBV12-3 or TRBV12-4 with TRBJ2-7; 13 bases fit TRBD2. The J segment lost 4 bases and the V segment lost 6 bases, leaving 6 bases of the junction unmatched. This CDR3 has 15 amino acids. The CDR3 region is CASRPGTSGNYEQYF. Written as DNA, the CDR3 is TGTGCCAGCAGACCTGGGACTAGCGGGAATTACGAGCAGTACTTC.

Of note for this clonotype: A much larger clone sits a single nucleotide away, making a read error possible. The rearrangement uses TRBV4-2 and TRBJ2-3, with 10 nucleotides matching TRBD2. Germline V gives CDR1 LGHNA, CDR2 YNFKEQ. CDR3 length equals 16 residues. This CDR3 is CASGQGKRGGVNTQYF. The CDR3, as DNA: TGTGCCAGCGGCCAAGGAAAGCGGGGGGGCGTGAATACGCAGTATTTT.

This chain joins TRBV30 and TRBJ2-2, with 10 bases that match TRBD1. Looked up from germline, CDR1 is GTSNPN and CDR2 is SVGIG (reference sequence). The junction had 9 bases not matched to a gene; V was cut back by 2 bases and J by 6 bases. This CDR3 is built from 16 residues. For the CDR3, the DNA is TGTGCCTGGAGTAGGGAGACAGGGGGCCGGTCCGGGGAGCTGTTTTTT. This translates into CAWSRETGGRSGELFF.

On this clonotype: A read error is possible here, since a much larger clone lies one base away. V usage is TRBV12-3 or TRBV12-4 and J usage is TRBJ1-2; D is perhaps TRBD1 (5 bases). Trimming left V 7 bases short and J 0 bases short, with 9 bases between. The CDR3 loop spans 13 amino acids. The CDR3 reads CASKRDPNYGYTF. The CDR3 nucleotides are TGTGCCAGCAAAAGGGACCCTAACTATGGCTACACCTTC.